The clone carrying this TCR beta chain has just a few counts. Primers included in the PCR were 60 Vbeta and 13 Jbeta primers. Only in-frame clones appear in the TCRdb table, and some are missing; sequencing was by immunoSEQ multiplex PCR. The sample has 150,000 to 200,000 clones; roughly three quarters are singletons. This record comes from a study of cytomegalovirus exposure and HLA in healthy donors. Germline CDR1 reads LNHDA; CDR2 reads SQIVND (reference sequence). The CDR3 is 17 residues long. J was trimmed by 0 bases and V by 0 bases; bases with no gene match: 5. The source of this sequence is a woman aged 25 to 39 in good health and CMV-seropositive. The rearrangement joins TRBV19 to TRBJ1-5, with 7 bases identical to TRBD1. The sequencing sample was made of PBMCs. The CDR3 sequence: CASSIEGRGYSNQPQHF. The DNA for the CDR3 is TGTGCCAGTAGTATAGAGGGCAGGGGGTATAGCAATCAGCCCCAGCATTTT.